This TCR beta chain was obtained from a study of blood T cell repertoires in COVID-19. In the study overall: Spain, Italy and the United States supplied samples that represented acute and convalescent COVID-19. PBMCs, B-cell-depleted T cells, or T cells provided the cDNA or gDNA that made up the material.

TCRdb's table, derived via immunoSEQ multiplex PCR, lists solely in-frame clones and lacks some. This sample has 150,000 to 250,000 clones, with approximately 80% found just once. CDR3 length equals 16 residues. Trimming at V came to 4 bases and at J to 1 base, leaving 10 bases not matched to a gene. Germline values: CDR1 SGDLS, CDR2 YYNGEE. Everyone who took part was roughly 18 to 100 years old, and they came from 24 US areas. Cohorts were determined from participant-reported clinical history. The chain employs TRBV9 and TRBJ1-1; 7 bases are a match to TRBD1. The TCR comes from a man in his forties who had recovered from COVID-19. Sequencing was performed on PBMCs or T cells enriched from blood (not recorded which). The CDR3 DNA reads TGTGCCAGCAGCCTGAGGCCAGGGGGGTCGAACACTGAAGCTTTCTTT. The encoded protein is CASSLRPGGSNTEAFF.